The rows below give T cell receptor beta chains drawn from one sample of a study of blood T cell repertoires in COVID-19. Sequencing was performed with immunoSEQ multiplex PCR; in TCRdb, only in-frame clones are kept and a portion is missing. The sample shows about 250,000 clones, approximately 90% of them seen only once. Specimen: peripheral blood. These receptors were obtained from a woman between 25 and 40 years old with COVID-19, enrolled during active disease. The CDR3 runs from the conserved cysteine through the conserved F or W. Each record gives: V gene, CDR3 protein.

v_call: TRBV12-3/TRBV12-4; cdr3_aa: CASSPVAGNTIYF
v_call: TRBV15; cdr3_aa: CATSRETGAGYGYTF
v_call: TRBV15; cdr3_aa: CATAGDEQFF
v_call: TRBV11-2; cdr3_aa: CASSLDILAGNNEQFF
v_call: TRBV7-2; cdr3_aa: CASSLAFDRTPYGYTF
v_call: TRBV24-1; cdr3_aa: CATSDLLRYGYTF
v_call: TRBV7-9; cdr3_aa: CASSSTGGMAPQHF
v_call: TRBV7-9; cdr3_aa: CASSSEVRRGYTF
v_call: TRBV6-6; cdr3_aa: CASSYGRATDTQYF
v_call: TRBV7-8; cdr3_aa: CASSHRSHQPQHF
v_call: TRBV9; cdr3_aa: CASSAWRSSGANVLTF
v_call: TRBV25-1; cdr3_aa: CASSDRTSGGMYQETQYF
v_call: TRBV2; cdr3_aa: CASSRGGTGELFF
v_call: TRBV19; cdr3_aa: CASSFQGNSPLHF
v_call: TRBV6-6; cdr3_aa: CASSYPAGGEETQYF
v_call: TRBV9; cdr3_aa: CASSVGTGINEQFF
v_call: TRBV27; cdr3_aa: CASRRRASGSNEQFF
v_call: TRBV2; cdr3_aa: CASSVTSGVRETQYF
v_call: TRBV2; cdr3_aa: CASRPLAGGPKWETQYF
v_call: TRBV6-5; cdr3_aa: CASSPRGNQPQHF
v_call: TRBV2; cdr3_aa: CASSRDSYNQPQHF
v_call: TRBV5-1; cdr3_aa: CASSLVGARTEAFF
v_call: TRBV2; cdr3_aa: CASSRDRNYEQYF
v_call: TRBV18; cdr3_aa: CASSPQMTTNTEAFF
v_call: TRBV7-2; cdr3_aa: CASSRDRLYEQYF
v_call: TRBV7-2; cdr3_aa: CASSSRSGRVYNEQFF
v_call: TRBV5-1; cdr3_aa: CASSWTTGGLSYGYTF
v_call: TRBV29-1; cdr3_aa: CSAVDRSNTEAFF
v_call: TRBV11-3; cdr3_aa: CASSLVGDNEKLFF
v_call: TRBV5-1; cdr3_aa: CASSLDRSSSSYEQYF
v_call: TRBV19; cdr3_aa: CASSYRAGLDETQYF
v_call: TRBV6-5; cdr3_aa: CASSYSKQGNQPQHF
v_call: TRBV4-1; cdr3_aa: CASSQVRAGGAYNEQFF
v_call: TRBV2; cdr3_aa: CASSIWGVQETQYF
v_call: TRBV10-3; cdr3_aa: CAISESPGQGNQPQHF
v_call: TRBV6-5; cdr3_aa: CASSYRDTAHTDTQYF
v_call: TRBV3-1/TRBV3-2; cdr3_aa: CASSVTRRTVGSPLHF
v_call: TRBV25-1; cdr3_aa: CASSEAGFSPLHF
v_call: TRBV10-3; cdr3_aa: CAISPGTSGGVETQYF
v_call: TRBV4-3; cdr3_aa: CASSTSASGLGEQFF
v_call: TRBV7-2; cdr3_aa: CASSLNGNHEQFF